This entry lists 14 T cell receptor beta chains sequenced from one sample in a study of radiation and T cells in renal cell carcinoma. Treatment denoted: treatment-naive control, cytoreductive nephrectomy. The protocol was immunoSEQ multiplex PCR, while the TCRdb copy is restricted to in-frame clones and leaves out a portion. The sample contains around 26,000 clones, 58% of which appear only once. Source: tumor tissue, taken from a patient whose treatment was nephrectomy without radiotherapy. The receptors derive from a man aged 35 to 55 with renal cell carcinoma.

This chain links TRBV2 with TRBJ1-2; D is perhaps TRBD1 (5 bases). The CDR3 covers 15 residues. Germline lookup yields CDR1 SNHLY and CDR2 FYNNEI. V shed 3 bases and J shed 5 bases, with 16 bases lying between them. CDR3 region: CASSEVTDNVYGYTF. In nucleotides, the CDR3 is TGTGCCAGCAGTGAGGTGACAGACAACGTTTATGGCTACACCTTC. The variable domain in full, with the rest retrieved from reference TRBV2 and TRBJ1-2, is EPEVTQTPSHQVTQMGQEVILRCVPISNHLYFYWYRQILGQKVEFLVSFYNNEISEKSEIFDDQFSVERPDGSNFTLKIRSTKLEDSAMYFCASSEVTDNVYGYTFGSGTRLTVV.

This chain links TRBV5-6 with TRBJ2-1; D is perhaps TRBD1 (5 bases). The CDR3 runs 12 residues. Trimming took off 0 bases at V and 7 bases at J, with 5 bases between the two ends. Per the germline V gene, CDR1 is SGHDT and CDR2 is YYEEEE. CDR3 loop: CASSLGQNEQFF. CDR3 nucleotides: TGTGCCAGCAGCTTGGGACAGAATGAGCAGTTCTTC. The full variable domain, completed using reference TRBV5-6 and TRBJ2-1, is DAGVTQSPTHLIKTRGQQVTLRCSPKSGHDTVSWYQQALGQGPQFIFQYYEEEERQRGNFPDRFSGHQFPNYSSELNVNALLLGDSALYLCASSLGQNEQFFGPGTRLTVL.

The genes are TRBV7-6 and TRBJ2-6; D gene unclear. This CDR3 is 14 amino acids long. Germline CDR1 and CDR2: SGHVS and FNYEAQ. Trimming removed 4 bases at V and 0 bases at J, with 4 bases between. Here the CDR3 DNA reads TGTGCCAGCAGCTGGGGCTCTGGGGCCAACGTCCTGACTTTC. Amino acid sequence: CASSWGSGANVLTF.

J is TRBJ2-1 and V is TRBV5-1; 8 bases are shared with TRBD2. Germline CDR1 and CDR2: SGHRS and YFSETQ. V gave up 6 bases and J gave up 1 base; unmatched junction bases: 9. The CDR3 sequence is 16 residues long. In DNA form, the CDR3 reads TGCGCCAGCAACCCTACCGGGACTAGTTCCTACAATGAGCAGTTCTTC. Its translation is CASNPTGTSSYNEQFF. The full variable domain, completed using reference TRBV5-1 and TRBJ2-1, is KAGVTQTPRYLIKTRGQQVTLSCSPISGHRSVSWYQQTPGQGLQFLFEYFSETQRNKGNFPGRFSGRQFSNSRSEMNVSTLELGDSALYLCASNPTGTSSYNEQFFGPGTRLTVL.

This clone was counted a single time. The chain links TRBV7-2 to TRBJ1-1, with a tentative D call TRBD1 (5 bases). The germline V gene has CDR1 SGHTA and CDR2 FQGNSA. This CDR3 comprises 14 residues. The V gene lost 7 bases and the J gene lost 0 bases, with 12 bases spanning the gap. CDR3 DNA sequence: TGTGCCAGCACCTCGGGACGGCTGAACACTGAAGCTTTCTTT. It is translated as CASTSGRLNTEAFF. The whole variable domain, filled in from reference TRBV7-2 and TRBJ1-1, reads GAGVSQSPSNKVTEKGKDVELRCDPISGHTALYWYRQSLGQGLEFLIYFQGNSAPDKSGLPSDRFSAERTGGSVSTLTIQRTQQEDSAVYLCASTSGRLNTEAFFGQGTRLTVV.

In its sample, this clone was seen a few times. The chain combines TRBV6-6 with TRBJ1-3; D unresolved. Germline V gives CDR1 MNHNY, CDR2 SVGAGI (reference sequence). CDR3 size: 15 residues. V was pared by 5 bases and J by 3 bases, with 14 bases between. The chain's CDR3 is CASSGGRGSGNTIYF. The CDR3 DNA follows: TGTGCCAGCAGTGGCGGTAGAGGGAGTGGAAACACCATATATTTT.

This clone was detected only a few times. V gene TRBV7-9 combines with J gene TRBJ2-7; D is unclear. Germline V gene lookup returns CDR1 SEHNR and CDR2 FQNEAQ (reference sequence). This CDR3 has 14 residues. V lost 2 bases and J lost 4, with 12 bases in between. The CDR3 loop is CASSLKLRFYEQYV. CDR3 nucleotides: TGTGCCAGCAGCTTAAAGTTAAGGTTTTACGAGCAGTACGTC.

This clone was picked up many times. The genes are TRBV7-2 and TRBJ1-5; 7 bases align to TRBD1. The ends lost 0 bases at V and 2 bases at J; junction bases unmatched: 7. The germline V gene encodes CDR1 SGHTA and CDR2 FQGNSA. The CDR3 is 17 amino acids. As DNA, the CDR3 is TGTGCCAGCAGCTTAGCTCAGGGGGATTGGGGCAATCAGCCCCAGCATTTT. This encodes CASSLAQGDWGNQPQHF. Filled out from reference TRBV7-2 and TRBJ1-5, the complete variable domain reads GAGVSQSPSNKVTEKGKDVELRCDPISGHTALYWYRQSLGQGLEFLIYFQGNSAPDKSGLPSDRFSAERTGGSVSTLTIQRTQQEDSAVYLCASSLAQGDWGNQPQHFGDGTRLSIL.

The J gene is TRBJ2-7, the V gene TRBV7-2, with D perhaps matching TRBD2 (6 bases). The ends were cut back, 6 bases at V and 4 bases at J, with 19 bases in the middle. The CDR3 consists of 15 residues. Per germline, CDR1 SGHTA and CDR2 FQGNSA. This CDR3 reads CASRLDRGSQYEQYV. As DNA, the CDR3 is TGTGCCAGCAGGCTAGACCGGGGGTCACAATACGAGCAGTACGTC.

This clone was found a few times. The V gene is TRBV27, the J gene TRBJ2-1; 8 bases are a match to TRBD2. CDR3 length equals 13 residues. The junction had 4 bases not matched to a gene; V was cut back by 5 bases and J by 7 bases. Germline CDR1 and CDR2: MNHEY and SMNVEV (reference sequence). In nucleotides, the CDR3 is TGTGCCAGCAGTCCCAGCGGGAGAAATGAGCAGTTCTTC. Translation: CASSPSGRNEQFF.

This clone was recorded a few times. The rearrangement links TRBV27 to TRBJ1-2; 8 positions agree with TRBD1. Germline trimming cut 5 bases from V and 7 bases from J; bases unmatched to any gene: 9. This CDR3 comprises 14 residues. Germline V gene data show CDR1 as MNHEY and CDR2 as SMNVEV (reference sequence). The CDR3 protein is CASSPMTGDGGYTF. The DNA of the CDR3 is TGTGCCAGCAGTCCCATGACAGGGGATGGTGGCTACACCTTC.

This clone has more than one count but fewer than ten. The CDR3 loop reads CASSYGGAGSPLHF. For the CDR3, the DNA is TGTGCCAGCAGTTACGGGGGCGCGGGTTCACCCCTCCACTTT. V usage is TRBV6-5 and J usage is TRBJ1-6, with TRBD1 as a possible D gene (6 bases). The V gene lost 2 bases and the J gene lost 9 bases, with 11 bases spanning the gap. The CDR3 has 14 amino acids. Germline V gene data show CDR1 as MNHEY and CDR2 as SVGAGI.

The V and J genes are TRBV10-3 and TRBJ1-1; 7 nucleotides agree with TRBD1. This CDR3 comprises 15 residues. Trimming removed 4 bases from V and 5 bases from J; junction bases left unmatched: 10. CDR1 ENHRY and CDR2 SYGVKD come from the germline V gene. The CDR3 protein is CAISAGGGSETEAFF. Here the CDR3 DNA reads TGTGCCATCAGTGCAGGGGGAGGGTCCGAAACTGAAGCTTTCTTT.

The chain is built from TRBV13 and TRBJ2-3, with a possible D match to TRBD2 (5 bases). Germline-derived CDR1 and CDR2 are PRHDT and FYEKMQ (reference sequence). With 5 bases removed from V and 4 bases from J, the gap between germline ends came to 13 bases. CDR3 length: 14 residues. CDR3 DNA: TGTGCCAGCAGCCTAACCGAGAGGGCAGATACGCAGTATTTT. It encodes CASSLTERADTQYF. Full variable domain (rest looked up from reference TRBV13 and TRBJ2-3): AAGVIQSPRHLIKEKRETATLKCYPIPRHDTVYWYQQGPGQDPQFLISFYEKMQSDKGSIPDRFSAQQFSDYHSELNMSSLELGDSALYFCASSLTERADTQYFGPGTRLTVL.